These 5 T cell receptor beta chains were sequenced from one sample in a study of T cells expressing NK-cell markers. TCRdb reprocessed the 5' RACE reads, keeping one entry per CDR3 protein, no DNA. Its table lists 450,000 to 600,000 distinct CDR3 sequences. What was sequenced was blood T cells: a sorted CD56 or NKG2C T cell subset, CD4+ or CD8+ T cells, or bulk PBMC T cells (not recorded which). These receptor sequences come from a man aged 18 to 29 in good health.

The chain recombines TRBV3-1 with TRBJ2-1; TCRdb indicates TRBD2, and absent DNA this call remains unverified. The length of the CDR3 is 16 residues. Germline loops: CDR1 LGHDT, CDR2 YNNKEL (reference sequence). CDR3 amino acids: CASSPDVKRESNEQFF.

The chain employs TRBV20-1 and TRBJ2-7; TCRdb calls TRBD2, which cannot be checked without DNA. This CDR3 is built from 15 residues. Germline V gene data show CDR1 as DFQATT and CDR2 as SNEGSKA (reference sequence). The CDR3 loop is CSAKSGTSGSYEQYF.

The chain couples TRBV5-4 to TRBJ1-1; lacking DNA, the TRBD1 call made by TCRdb goes unchecked. CDR3 length: 13 amino acids. Germline-derived CDR1 and CDR2 are SGHNT and YYREEE (reference sequence). The CDR3: CASSPDRVAEAFF. Full variable domain (missing parts from reference TRBV5-4 and TRBJ1-1): ETGVTQSPTHLIKTRGQQVTLRCSSQSGHNTVSWYQQALGQGPQFIFQYYREEENGRGNFPPRFSGLQFPNYSSELNVNALELDDSALYLCASSPDRVAEAFFGQGTRLTVV.

The V gene is TRBV7-2, the J gene TRBJ1-5. The CDR3 spans 13 residues. From germline, CDR1 is SGHTA and CDR2 FQGNSA. The CDR3: CASSFLRDSSQHF.

This sequence joins TRBV7-7 and TRBJ2-5; TCRdb's assignment of TRBD2 cannot be checked, as there is no DNA. The germline V gene encodes CDR1 SSHAT and CDR2 FNYEAQ (reference sequence). The CDR3 spans 15 residues. CDR3 residues: CASSVTSGRLETQYF.